This T cell receptor (beta chain) was recorded in a study of OX40 agonist ivuxolimab in advanced cancers. On the study more broadly: Patients were treated with intravenous ivuxolimab, dosed at 0.01 to 10 mg/kg and infused every 2 weeks. The dose-escalation cohort had hepatocellular carcinoma, melanoma, renal cell or head and neck cancer. Findings and caveats of the study: Expanded clones belonging to CD8+ T cells outnumbered, on average, those of CD4+. Compared with others, partial responders at 0.1-3.0 mg/kg displayed clonal expansion among the lowest.

Measured with immunoSEQ multiplex PCR; TCRdb has only the in-frame clones, and not every one. The data show roughly 42,000 clones, about 90% seen once. Looked up from germline, CDR1 is SEHNR and CDR2 is FQNEAQ (reference sequence). Trimming took 4 bases from V and 4 from J, leaving 11 bases between them. The CDR3 has 13 residues. In its sample, this clone was seen once. Its antigen is unknown. The chain carries TRBV7-9 and TRBJ2-7; D is unclear. The specimen comprised CD4+ or CD8+ T cells sorted from blood, sampled in a trial of the OX40 agonist ivuxolimab. The receptor comes from an adult with an advanced solid tumor such as melanoma, head and neck, liver or kidney cancer. The chain's CDR3 is CASSSQASYEQYF. The DNA of the CDR3 is TGTGCCAGCAGCTCCCAGGCAAGTTACGAGCAGTACTTC.